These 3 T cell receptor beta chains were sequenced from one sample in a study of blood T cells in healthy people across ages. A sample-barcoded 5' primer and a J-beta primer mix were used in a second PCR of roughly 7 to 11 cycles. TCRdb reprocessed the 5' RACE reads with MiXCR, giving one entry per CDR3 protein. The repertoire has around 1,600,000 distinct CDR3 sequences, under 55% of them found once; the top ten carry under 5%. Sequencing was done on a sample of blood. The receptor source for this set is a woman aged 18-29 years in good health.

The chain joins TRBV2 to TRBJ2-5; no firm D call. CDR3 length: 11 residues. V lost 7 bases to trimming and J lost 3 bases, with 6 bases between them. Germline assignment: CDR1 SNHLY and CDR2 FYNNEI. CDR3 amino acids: CASKTEETQYF. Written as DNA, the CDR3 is TGTGCCAGCAAAACTGAAGAGACCCAGTACTTC. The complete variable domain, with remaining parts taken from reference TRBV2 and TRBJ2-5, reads EPEVTQTPSHQVTQMGQEVILRCVPISNHLYFYWYRQILGQKVEFLVSFYNNEISEKSEIFDDQFSVERPDGSNFTLKIRSTKLEDSAMYFCASKTEETQYFGPGTRLLVL.

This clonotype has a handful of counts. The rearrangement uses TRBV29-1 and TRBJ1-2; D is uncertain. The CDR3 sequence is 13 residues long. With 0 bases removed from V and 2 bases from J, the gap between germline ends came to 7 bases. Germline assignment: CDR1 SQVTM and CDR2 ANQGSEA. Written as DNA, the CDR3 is TGCAGCGTTGAAGATGGCAGCAACTATGGCTACACCTTC. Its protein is CSVEDGSNYGYTF.

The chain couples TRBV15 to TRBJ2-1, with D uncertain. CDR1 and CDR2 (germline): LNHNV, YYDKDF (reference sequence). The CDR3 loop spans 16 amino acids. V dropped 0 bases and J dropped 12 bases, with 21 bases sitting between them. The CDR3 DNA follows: TGTGCCACCAGCAGAGATCTCGCGAGCAGTCCTGTTCGGCAGTTCTTC. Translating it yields CATSRDLASSPVRQFF.